This TCR beta chain was recovered during a study of prognosis after radiotherapy for stage I lung cancer. TCR beta CDR3 was amplified from genomic DNA by two-round multiplex PCR. Primers specific to each TRBV and TRBJ gene drove first-round PCR. From the multiplex PCR reads, TCRdb called clonotypes with MiXCR, one entry per CDR3 protein. The table has fewer than 15,000 distinct CDR3 sequences, roughly 50% seen once. The CDR3 has 16 amino acids. Germline V CDR1 and CDR2: SGHVS, FNYEAQ. V was cut by 5 bases and J by 0 bases, with 14 bases left in between. This clonotype rates as medium-sized. This receptor was obtained from a donor aged 50 or older with non-small cell lung cancer. The chain combines TRBV7-6 with TRBJ2-1; possibly TRBD1 for D (5 bases). The specimen was PBMCs, collected before or after stereotactic body radiation therapy (not recorded which). The CDR3, as DNA: TGTGCCAGCAGCCCCCAGGGTGGAAGCTCCTACAATGAGCAGTTCTTC. This sequence encodes CASSPQGGSSYNEQFF.